This T cell receptor (beta chain) was recorded in a study of CD8 T cells in ankylosing spondylitis. Germline CDR1 SEHNR, CDR2 FQNEAQ (reference sequence). Trimming removed 0 bases from V and 7 bases from J; junction bases left unmatched: 9. This CDR3 contains 16 residues. In regard to this clonotype: Its antigen is unidentified.

Library preparation for TCR beta used quantitative 5'-RACE with molecular barcodes. TCRdb re-called the 5' RACE reads through MiXCR, storing one row per CDR3 protein. In the table there are 300,000 to 400,000 distinct CDR3 sequences, over 12% of which are singletons. Study-wide results and limits: Disease-linked clones had a CD8+ phenotype and relatively low frequency in peripheral blood. The clones that were linked to disease were reported to be significantly enriched in matched synovial fluid samples from ankylosing spondylitis patients. Apparently characteristic of ankylosing spondylitis blood was a TCR beta motif (fewer than 10 highly homologous variants).

The chain uses TRBV7-9 and TRBJ2-7; 10 bases map to TRBD1. The TCR was taken from a male donor with ankylosing spondylitis or in good health (not recorded which). The sample taken for sequencing was blood, either unsorted or a sorted T cell fraction (not recorded which). In DNA form, the CDR3 reads TGTGCCAGCAGCTTAGCCGGGGGACAGGGGAGTGGAGAGCAGTACTTC. This gives the protein CASSLAGGQGSGEQYF. Filled out from reference TRBV7-9 and TRBJ2-7, the complete variable domain reads DTGVSQNPRHKITKRGQNVTFRCDPISEHNRLYWYRQTLGQGPEFLTYFQNEAQLEKSRLLSDRFSAERPKGSFSTLEIQRTEQGDSAMYLCASSLAGGQGSGEQYFGPGTRLTVT.